The entry that follows covers one T cell receptor (beta chain) sequence. TCRdb analysed the RT-PCR reads with MiXCR anew, one entry per CDR3 protein. The data hold 98,000 or so distinct CDR3 sequences, with 35% observed a single time. CDR3 length: 12 amino acids. V was shortened by 3 bases and J by 9 bases, with 11 bases between the two germline ends. CDR1 is MNHNS, CDR2 SASEGT, per germline. The source of the sample is a study of patients and donors after allogeneic stem cell transplantation. The specimen was blood, either unsorted or a sorted T cell fraction (not recorded which). The J gene is TRBJ1-2, the V gene TRBV6-1; weak D call: TRBD1 (6 bases). The clonotype was recovered from a human donor who was either an allogeneic HSCT recipient or a stem cell or donor lymphocyte infusion donor (not recorded which). It is not recorded whose cells these are; they may come from a transplant donor. Here the CDR3 reads CASSDLGGCYTF. CDR3 nucleotide sequence: TGTGCCAGCAGTGACTTAGGGGGATGCTACACCTTC.